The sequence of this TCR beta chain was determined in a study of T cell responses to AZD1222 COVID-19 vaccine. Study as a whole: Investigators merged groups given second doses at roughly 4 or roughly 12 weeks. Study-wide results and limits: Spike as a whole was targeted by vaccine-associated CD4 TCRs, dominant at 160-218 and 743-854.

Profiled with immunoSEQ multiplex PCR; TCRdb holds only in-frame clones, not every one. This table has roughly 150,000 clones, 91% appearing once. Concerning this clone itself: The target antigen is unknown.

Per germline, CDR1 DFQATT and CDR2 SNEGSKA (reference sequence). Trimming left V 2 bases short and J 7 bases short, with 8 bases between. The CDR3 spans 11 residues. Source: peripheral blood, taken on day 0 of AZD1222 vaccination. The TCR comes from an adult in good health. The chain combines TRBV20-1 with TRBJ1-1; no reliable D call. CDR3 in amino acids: CSARSGNEAFF. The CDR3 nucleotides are TGCAGTGCTAGATCCGGGAATGAAGCTTTCTTT.